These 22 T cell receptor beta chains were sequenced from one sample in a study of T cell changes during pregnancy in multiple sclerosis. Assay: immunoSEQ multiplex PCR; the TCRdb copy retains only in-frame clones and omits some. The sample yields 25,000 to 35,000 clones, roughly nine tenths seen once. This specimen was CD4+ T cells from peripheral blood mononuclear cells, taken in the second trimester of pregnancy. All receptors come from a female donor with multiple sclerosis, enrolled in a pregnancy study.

This CDR3 is CASSTRTQRDEKLFF. Here the CDR3 DNA reads TGTGCCAGTAGTACCAGAACTCAGCGGGATGAAAAACTGTTTTTT. This chain uses TRBV19 with TRBJ1-4; no clear D. CDR3 length equals 15 residues. Germline V lookup: CDR1 LNHDA, CDR2 SQIVND (reference sequence). V lost 4 bases to trimming and J lost 6 bases, with 15 bases between them.

In nucleotides, the CDR3 is TGCAGCTCTGGGGACACTTCGGCGACGGCGCAGTATTTT. As protein: CSSGDTSATAQYF. The gene calls are TRBV29-1 and TRBJ2-3; D might be TRBD1 (6 bases). CDR1 and CDR2 from the germline V gene are SQVTM and ANQGSEA. The CDR3 contains 13 residues. V was clipped by 8 bases and J by 10 bases, with 22 bases between them.

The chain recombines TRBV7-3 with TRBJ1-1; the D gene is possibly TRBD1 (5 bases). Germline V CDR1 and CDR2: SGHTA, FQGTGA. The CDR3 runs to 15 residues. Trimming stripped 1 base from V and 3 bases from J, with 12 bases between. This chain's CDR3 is CASSLIGGTDTEAFF. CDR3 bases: TGTGCCAGCAGCTTAATAGGAGGGACGGACACTGAAGCTTTCTTT.

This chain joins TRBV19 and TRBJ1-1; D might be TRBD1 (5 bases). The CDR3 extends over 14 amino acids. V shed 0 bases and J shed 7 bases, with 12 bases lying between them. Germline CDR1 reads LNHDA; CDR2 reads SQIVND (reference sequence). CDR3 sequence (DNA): TGTGCCAGTAGTATAGATGGGTCGGGACTTGAAGCTTTCTTT. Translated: CASSIDGSGLEAFF.

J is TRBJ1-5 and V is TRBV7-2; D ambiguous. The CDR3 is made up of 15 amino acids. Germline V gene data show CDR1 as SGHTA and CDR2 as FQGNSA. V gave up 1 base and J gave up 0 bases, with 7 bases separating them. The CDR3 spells CASSLGIASNQPQHF. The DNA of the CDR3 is TGTGCCAGCAGCTTAGGTATAGCTAGCAATCAGCCCCAGCATTTT.

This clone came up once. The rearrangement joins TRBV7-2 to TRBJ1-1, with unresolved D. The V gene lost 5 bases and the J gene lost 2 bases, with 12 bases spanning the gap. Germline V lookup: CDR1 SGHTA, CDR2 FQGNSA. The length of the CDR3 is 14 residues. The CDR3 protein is CASSPSGFNTEAFF. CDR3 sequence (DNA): TGTGCCAGCAGCCCCTCGGGGTTTAACACTGAAGCTTTCTTT.

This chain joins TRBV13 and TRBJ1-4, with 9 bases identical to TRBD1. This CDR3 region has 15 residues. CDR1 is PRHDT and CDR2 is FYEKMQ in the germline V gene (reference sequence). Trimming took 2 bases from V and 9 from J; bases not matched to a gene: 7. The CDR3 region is CASSLQGQGPQKLFF. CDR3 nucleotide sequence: TGTGCCAGCAGCTTACAGGGACAGGGTCCCCAAAAACTGTTTTTT.

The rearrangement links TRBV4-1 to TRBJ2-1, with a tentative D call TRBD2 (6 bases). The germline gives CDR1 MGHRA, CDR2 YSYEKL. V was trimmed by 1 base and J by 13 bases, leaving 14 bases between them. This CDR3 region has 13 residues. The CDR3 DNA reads TGCGCCAGCAGCCAAGGTTGGGGCGGGGCCCAGTTCTTC. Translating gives CASSQGWGGAQFF.

The CDR3 region has the DNA TGTGCCACCAGCAGATTTGGCCGGGACAGGACCACAGATACGCAGTATTTT. Its translation is CATSRFGRDRTTDTQYF. This chain uses TRBV15 with TRBJ2-3, with 8 nucleotides matching TRBD1. CDR1 and CDR2 from the germline V gene are LNHNV and YYDKDF (reference sequence). The J segment lost 2 bases and the V segment lost 2 bases, leaving 9 bases of the junction unmatched. The CDR3 covers 17 residues.

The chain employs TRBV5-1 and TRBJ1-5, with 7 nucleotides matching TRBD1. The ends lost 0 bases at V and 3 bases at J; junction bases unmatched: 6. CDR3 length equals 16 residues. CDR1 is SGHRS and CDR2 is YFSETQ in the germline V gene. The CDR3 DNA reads TGCGCCAGCAGCTTGGCTCCAGGGGGGAACAATCAGCCCCAGCATTTT. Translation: CASSLAPGGNNQPQHF.

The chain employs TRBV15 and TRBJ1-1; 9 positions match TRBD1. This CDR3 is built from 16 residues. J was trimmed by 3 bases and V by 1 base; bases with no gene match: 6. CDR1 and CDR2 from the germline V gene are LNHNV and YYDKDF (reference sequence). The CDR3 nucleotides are TGTGCCACCAGCAGAGGGGACAGGGCACAGGACACTGAAGCTTTCTTT. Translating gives CATSRGDRAQDTEAFF.

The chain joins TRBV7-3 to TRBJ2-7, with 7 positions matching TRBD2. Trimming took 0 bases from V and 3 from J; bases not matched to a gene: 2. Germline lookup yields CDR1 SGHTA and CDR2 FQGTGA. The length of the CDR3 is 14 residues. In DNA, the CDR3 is TGTGCCAGCAGCTTAACCCCGGGAGGCTACGAGCAGTACTTC. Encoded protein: CASSLTPGGYEQYF.

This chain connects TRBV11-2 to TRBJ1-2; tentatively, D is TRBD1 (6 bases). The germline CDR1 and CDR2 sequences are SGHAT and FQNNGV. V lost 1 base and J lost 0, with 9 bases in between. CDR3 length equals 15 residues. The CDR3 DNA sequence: TGTGCCAGCAGCTTAGTAACAGGGACTAACTATGGCTACACCTTC. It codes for CASSLVTGTNYGYTF.

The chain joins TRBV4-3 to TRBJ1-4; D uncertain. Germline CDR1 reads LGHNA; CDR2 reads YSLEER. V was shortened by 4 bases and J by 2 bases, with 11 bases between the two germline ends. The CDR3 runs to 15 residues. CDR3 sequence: CASSLEGRTNEKLFF. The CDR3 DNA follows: TGCGCCAGCAGCCTCGAGGGAAGGACTAATGAAAAACTGTTTTTT.

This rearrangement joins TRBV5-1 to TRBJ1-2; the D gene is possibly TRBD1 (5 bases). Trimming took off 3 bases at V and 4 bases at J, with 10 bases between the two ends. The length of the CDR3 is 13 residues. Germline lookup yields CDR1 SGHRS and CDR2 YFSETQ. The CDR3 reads CASSSRDSYGYTF. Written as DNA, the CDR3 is TGCGCCAGCAGCTCCCGGGACTCCTATGGCTACACCTTC.

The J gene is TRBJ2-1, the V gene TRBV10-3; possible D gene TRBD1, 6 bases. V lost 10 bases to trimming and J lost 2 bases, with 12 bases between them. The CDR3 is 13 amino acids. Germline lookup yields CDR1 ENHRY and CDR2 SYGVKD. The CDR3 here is CATGTTTYNEQFF. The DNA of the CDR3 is TGTGCCACCGGGACAACTACCTACAATGAGCAGTTCTTC.

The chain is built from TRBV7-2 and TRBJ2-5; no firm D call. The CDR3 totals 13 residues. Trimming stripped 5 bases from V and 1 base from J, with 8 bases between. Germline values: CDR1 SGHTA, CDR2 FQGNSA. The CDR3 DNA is TGTGCCAGCAGCCCGGAGCTCCAAGAGACCCAGTACTTC. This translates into CASSPELQETQYF.

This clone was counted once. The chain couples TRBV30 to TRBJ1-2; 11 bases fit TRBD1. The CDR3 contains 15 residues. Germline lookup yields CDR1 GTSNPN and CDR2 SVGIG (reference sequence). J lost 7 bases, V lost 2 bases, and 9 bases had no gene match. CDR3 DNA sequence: TGTGCCTGGAGTCCTCGGACAGGGGGCTCGAGTGGCTACACCTTC. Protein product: CAWSPRTGGSSGYTF.

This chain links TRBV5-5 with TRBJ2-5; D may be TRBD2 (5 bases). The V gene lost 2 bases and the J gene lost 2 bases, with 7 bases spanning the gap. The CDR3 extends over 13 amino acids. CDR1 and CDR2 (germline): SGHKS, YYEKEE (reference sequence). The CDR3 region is CASSLADQETQYF. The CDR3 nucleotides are TGTGCCAGCAGCTTAGCGGATCAAGAGACCCAGTACTTC.

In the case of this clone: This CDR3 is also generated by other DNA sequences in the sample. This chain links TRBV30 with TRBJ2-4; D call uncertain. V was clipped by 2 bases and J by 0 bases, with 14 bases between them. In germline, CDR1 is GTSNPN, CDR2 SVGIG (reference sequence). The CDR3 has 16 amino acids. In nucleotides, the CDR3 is TGTGCCTGGAGTTATGGTTTGGTACTAGCCAAAAACATTCAGTACTTC. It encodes CAWSYGLVLAKNIQYF.

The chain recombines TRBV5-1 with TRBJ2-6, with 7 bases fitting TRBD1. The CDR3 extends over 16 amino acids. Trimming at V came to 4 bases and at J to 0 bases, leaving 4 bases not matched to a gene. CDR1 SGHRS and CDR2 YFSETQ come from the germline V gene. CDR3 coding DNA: TGCGCCAGCAGCGGGGGACAGACCTCTGGGGCCAACGTCCTGACTTTC. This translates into CASSGGQTSGANVLTF. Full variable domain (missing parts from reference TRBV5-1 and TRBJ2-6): KAGVTQTPRYLIKTRGQQVTLSCSPISGHRSVSWYQQTPGQGLQFLFEYFSETQRNKGNFPGRFSGRQFSNSRSEMNVSTLELGDSALYLCASSGGQTSGANVLTFGAGSRLTVL.

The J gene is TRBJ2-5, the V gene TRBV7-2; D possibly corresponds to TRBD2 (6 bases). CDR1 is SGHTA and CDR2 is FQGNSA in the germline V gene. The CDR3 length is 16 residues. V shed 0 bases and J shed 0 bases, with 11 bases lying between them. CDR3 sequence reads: CASSLAFGGNQETQYF. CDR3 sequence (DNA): TGTGCCAGCAGCTTAGCGTTCGGAGGGAACCAAGAGACCCAGTACTTC.